The 22 T cell receptor beta chains listed next were all sequenced from one sample in a study of PD-1 blockade in classical Hodgkin lymphoma. Generated by immunoSEQ multiplex PCR, the TCRdb table keeps only in-frame clones and is missing some. The sample shows about 98,000 clones, roughly 76% of them seen only once. Autologous stem cell transplantation was followed by relapse in every patient, and brentuximab vedotin exposure varied. This sample comprised peripheral blood mononuclear cells (PBMCs), obtained before the second cycle of nivolumab. Receptor source: a human donor with classical Hodgkin lymphoma.

This clone came up a few times. The V call is TRBV6-5, the J call TRBJ1-5; perhaps TRBD1 as D (6 bases). Germline CDR1 MNHEY, CDR2 SVGAGI. With 5 bases removed from V and 6 bases from J, the gap between germline ends came to 14 bases. This CDR3 has 14 residues. The CDR3, as DNA: TGTGCCAGCAGTAAGAGGGGGATGGCTCAGCCCCAGCATTTT. Its translation is CASSKRGMAQPQHF.

The rearrangement links TRBV30 to TRBJ1-1, with a tentative D call TRBD1 (6 bases). The CDR3 loop spans 13 amino acids. Trimming shortened V by 2 bases and J by 4 bases, and 11 bases separated the two germline ends. Germline V gives CDR1 GTSNPN, CDR2 SVGIG (reference sequence). CDR3 nucleotide sequence: TGTGCCTGGAGTACCCACAGGGTCACTGAAGCTTTCTTT. It codes for CAWSTHRVTEAFF.

V usage is TRBV19 and J usage is TRBJ1-1, with 8 bases fitting TRBD1. J gave up 4 bases and V 8 bases, and 6 bases lay outside the gene matches. This CDR3 comprises 13 residues. Germline V gene data show CDR1 as LNHDA and CDR2 as SQIVND (reference sequence). The CDR3 is CASSNTGGTEAFF. Here the CDR3 DNA reads TGTGCCAGTTCAAATACAGGGGGCACTGAAGCTTTCTTT.

A single count supports this clone. The genes are TRBV14 and TRBJ2-1; 15 bases match TRBD2. The CDR3 spans 17 residues. With 4 bases clipped from V and 10 bases from J, the junction kept 11 bases outside the gene matches. Germline values: CDR1 SGHDN, CDR2 FVKESK. The chain's CDR3 is CASSPLGLAGGRREQFF. DNA of the CDR3: TGTGCCAGCAGCCCGTTGGGACTAGCGGGAGGTCGGCGGGAGCAGTTCTTC.

This sequence joins TRBV28 and TRBJ2-5, with TRBD2 identical over 8 bases. Trimming at V came to 6 bases and at J to 3 bases, leaving 18 bases not matched to a gene. From germline, CDR1 is MDHEN and CDR2 SYDVKM. This CDR3 is built from 18 residues. CDR3 in DNA: TGTGCCAGCAGCCCCCTGGGTAGCGGGATACGGTCCGAAGAGACCCAGTACTTC. It encodes CASSPLGSGIRSEETQYF.

The chain has TRBV20-1 and TRBJ2-1; no definite D call. Germline loops: CDR1 DFQATT, CDR2 SNEGSKA (reference sequence). The CDR3 runs to 11 residues. Between the trimmed V and J ends, which lost 3 bases and 5 bases, there was a span of 5 bases. CDR3 DNA sequence: TGCAGTGCTAGTAGGGACAATGAGCAGTTCTTC. Translated, it gives CSASRDNEQFF.

As regards this clone: At one of its ends the junction is not consistent with the germline gene, which may arise from a read error. The chain combines TRBV7-9 with TRBJ1-4, with D maybe TRBD1 (5 bases). The V gene's germline CDR1 is SEHNR and CDR2 FQNEAQ (reference sequence). This CDR3 is built from 15 residues. CDR3 DNA: TGTGCCAGCAGCCTAGCCAGCCCGAGGGGTGAAAAACTGTTTTTT. This sequence encodes CASSLASPRGEKLFF.

The chain couples TRBV11-3 to TRBJ2-2, with a tentative D call TRBD2 (5 bases). V was clipped by 1 base and J by 6 bases, with 9 bases between them. CDR1 is SGHNT and CDR2 is YENEEA in the germline V gene. This CDR3 comprises 14 residues. In DNA form, the CDR3 reads TGTGCCAGCAGCTTAGGGAGGAGCTCCGGGGAGCTGTTTTTT. Encoded protein: CASSLGRSSGELFF.

The chain combines TRBV6-1 with TRBJ1-1; 7 nucleotides match TRBD1. V gave up 6 bases and J gave up 5 bases; unmatched junction bases: 6. CDR1 is MNHNS and CDR2 is SASEGT in the germline V gene. This CDR3 contains 13 residues. The CDR3 loop is CASRKTGWTEAFF. The DNA for the CDR3 is TGTGCCAGCAGGAAGACAGGGTGGACTGAAGCTTTCTTT.

The chain links TRBV28 to TRBJ1-1, with D maybe TRBD1 (5 bases). V was shortened by 6 bases and J by 7 bases, with 27 bases between the two germline ends. Germline CDR1 is MDHEN and CDR2 is SYDVKM. There are 17 residues in the CDR3. CDR3 DNA sequence: TGTGCCAGCAGAATGCTACGGGGGGAAGAAGAGGAGGATGAAGCTTTCTTT. It specifies CASRMLRGEEEEDEAFF. The complete variable domain, with remaining parts taken from reference TRBV28 and TRBJ1-1, reads DVKVTQSSRYLVKRTGEKVFLECVQDMDHENMFWYRQDPGLGLRLIYFSYDVKMKEKGDIPEGYSVSREKKERFSLILESASTNQTSMYLCASRMLRGEEEEDEAFFGQGTRLTVV.

This rearrangement joins TRBV7-2 to TRBJ2-5, with D possibly being TRBD2 (5 bases). The CDR3 loop spans 14 amino acids. V lost 5 bases and J lost 5, with 15 bases in between. Per the germline V gene, CDR1 is SGHTA and CDR2 is FQGNSA. Here the CDR3 DNA reads TGTGCCAGCAGCACTAAGGGCGGGTTGGAGACCCAGTACTTC. Residues: CASSTKGGLETQYF. Full variable domain (missing parts from reference TRBV7-2 and TRBJ2-5): GAGVSQSPSNKVTEKGKDVELRCDPISGHTALYWYRQSLGQGLEFLIYFQGNSAPDKSGLPSDRFSAERTGGSVSTLTIQRTQQEDSAVYLCASSTKGGLETQYFGPGTRLLVL.

The chain uses TRBV7-2 and TRBJ2-1; D not certain. Germline CDR1 is SGHTA and CDR2 is FQGNSA. V lost 4 bases and J 0 bases, leaving 13 bases between the germline ends. The CDR3 spans 16 residues. The DNA of the CDR3 is TGTGCCAGCAGCTCGCGACTGGTCAGCTCCTACAATGAGCAGTTCTTC. Residues: CASSSRLVSSYNEQFF.

The chain has TRBV11-3 and TRBJ2-1, with D possibly being TRBD2 (7 bases). Germline V gene sequence: CDR1 SGHNT, CDR2 YENEEA. The germline V and J ends were trimmed by 1 base and 1 base, with 11 bases remaining between them. CDR3 size: 16 residues. The CDR3 sequence: CASSLGGGASYNEQFF. CDR3 coding DNA: TGTGCCAGCAGCTTAGGAGGGGGGGCATCCTACAATGAGCAGTTCTTC.

Worth noting for this clone: A much larger clone lies one base from this, so it may be a read error. V is TRBV28 and J is TRBJ2-7, with 8 bases lining up with TRBD1. This CDR3 contains 14 residues. The J segment lost 2 bases and the V segment lost 5 bases, leaving 5 bases of the junction unmatched. CDR1 is MDHEN and CDR2 is SYDVKM in the germline V gene. This chain's CDR3 is CASSPGTGAYEQYF. The CDR3 DNA reads as TGTGCCAGCAGTCCCGGGACAGGAGCCTACGAGCAGTACTTC. Full variable domain (outside the CDR3, taken from reference TRBV28 and TRBJ2-7): DVKVTQSSRYLVKRTGEKVFLECVQDMDHENMFWYRQDPGLGLRLIYFSYDVKMKEKGDIPEGYSVSREKKERFSLILESASTNQTSMYLCASSPGTGAYEQYFGPGTRLTVT.

This chain links TRBV7-2 with TRBJ1-5, with D perhaps matching TRBD1 (5 bases). Per germline, CDR1 SGHTA and CDR2 FQGNSA. The CDR3 contains 16 residues. Trimming took 5 bases from V and 0 from J, leaving 14 bases between them. CDR3 protein: CASSPGRHYSNQPQHF. The CDR3 region has the DNA TGTGCCAGCAGCCCGGGACGGCACTATAGCAATCAGCCCCAGCATTTT.

This clone has ten or more counts. The chain recombines TRBV11-2 with TRBJ2-7; D tentatively fits TRBD1 or TRBD2 (6 bases each). V was cut by 6 bases and J by 2 bases, with 17 bases left in between. The CDR3 has 15 amino acids. Germline V gene data show CDR1 as SGHAT and CDR2 as FQNNGV. CDR3: CASRPWGALAYEQYF. CDR3 in DNA: TGTGCCAGCAGACCATGGGGGGCGCTGGCCTACGAGCAGTACTTC.

The table lists this clone with a few counts. The chain joins TRBV6-6 to TRBJ1-5; D gene ambiguous. Germline CDR1 is MNHNY and CDR2 is SVGAGI (reference sequence). V lost 4 bases and J lost 6, with 13 bases in between. The CDR3 runs 14 residues. Here the CDR3 reads CASSSSMSSQPQHF. The CDR3 DNA reads as TGTGCCAGCAGTTCCTCTATGTCGAGTCAGCCCCAGCATTTT.

V usage is TRBV27 and J usage is TRBJ1-1, with D unclear. The CDR3 spans 14 residues. CDR1 MNHEY and CDR2 SMNVEV come from the germline V gene (reference sequence). Trimming pared 2 bases from V and 2 bases from J, leaving 9 bases between. Written as DNA, the CDR3 is TGTGCCAGCAGTTTAATGGTGGCCAACACTGAAGCTTTCTTT. Protein sequence: CASSLMVANTEAFF.

V and J are TRBV15 and TRBJ1-4, with D uncertain. The V gene lost 0 bases and the J gene lost 4 bases, with 9 bases spanning the gap. Germline loops: CDR1 LNHNV, CDR2 YYDKDF (reference sequence). The CDR3 spans 15 residues. The CDR3 DNA sequence: TGTGCCACCAGCAGAGATGTCGGTTATAATGAAAAACTGTTTTTT. Its translation is CATSRDVGYNEKLFF.

CDR3 bases: TGCGCCAGCAGTTACTCAGGGGATACTGAAGCTTTCTTT. This codes for CASSYSGDTEAFF. The chain uses TRBV5-1 and TRBJ1-1; perhaps TRBD1 as D (6 bases). The CDR3 has 13 residues. Germline CDR1 is SGHRS and CDR2 is YFSETQ. V was shortened by 5 bases and J by 5 bases, with 13 bases between the two germline ends.

The rearrangement uses TRBV7-9 and TRBJ1-2; 8 bases agree with TRBD1. V lost 8 bases and J lost 4; bases outside the gene matches: 3. Germline-derived CDR1 and CDR2 are SEHNR and FQNEAQ (reference sequence). The CDR3 contains 12 residues. The CDR3 DNA sequence: TGTGCCAGCCAGGGGGCCGGCTATGGCTACACCTTC. Translating it yields CASQGAGYGYTF. The full variable domain, in which reference TRBV7-9 and TRBJ1-2 provide the parts outside the CDR3, is DTGVSQNPRHKITKRGQNVTFRCDPISEHNRLYWYRQTLGQGPEFLTYFQNEAQLEKSRLLSDRFSAERPKGSFSTLEIQRTEQGDSAMYLCASQGAGYGYTFGSGTRLTVV.

Only a few counts were recorded for this clone. The rearrangement links TRBV29-1 to TRBJ1-1; D is uncertain. The CDR3 sequence is 12 residues long. CDR1 SQVTM and CDR2 ANQGSEA come from the germline V gene. Trimming left V 4 bases short and J 0 bases short, with 6 bases between. In DNA, the CDR3 is TGCAGCGTTGGGGTGTTGAACACTGAAGCTTTCTTT. Protein sequence: CSVGVLNTEAFF.